This T cell receptor (beta chain) was captured by sequencing in a study of blood T cell repertoires in COVID-19. Study in general: From the United States, Italy and Spain came samples of acute and convalescent COVID-19. PBMCs, B-cell-depleted T cells, or T cells provided the cDNA or gDNA that made up the material.

Per the authors' pipeline: For nucleated cells, counts were estimated from reference gene primer amplification. Data came from immunoSEQ multiplex PCR; TCRdb stores just in-frame clones and leaves some out. Clone size and the V and J calls come from that table; the DNA yielded D and trimming. The sample holds under 200,000 clones, about four fifths seen once. A few counts support this clone. Germline CDR1 and CDR2: SNHLY and FYNNEI. Trimming cost V 5 bases and J 4 bases, with 14 bases left between them. This CDR3 comprises 15 residues. Seattle's enrolled individuals joined amid active infection and were then monitored longitudinally.

This sequence joins TRBV2 and TRBJ1-4; no firm D call. This sequence originates from a woman aged 60 to 75 with COVID-19, enrolled during active disease. The sequenced sample was peripheral blood. The CDR3 DNA is TGTGCCAGCAGTTTGGGAGGGAGGAATAATGAAAAACTGTTTTTT. It codes for CASSLGGRNNEKLFF.